A single sample gave rise to the 12 T cell receptor beta chains below, sequenced in a study of blood T cell repertoires in COVID-19. TCRdb keeps only in-frame clones here, not all; method: immunoSEQ multiplex PCR. The sample lists tens of thousands of clones; 87% were seen once. Source material: peripheral blood. The origin of the receptors is a human donor in a cohort sampled during active COVID-19.

J is TRBJ2-5 and V is TRBV5-1, with 10 nucleotides matching TRBD1. Looked up from germline, CDR1 is SGHRS and CDR2 is YFSETQ. The CDR3 spans 15 residues. Trimming removed 4 bases from V and 2 bases from J; junction bases left unmatched: 5. The CDR3 sequence: CASSVGQGGQETQYF. CDR3 sequence (DNA): TGCGCCAGCAGCGTAGGACAGGGGGGACAAGAGACCCAGTACTTC.

V usage is TRBV18 and J usage is TRBJ2-1; 11 bases are a match to TRBD1. The CDR3 loop spans 15 amino acids. CDR1 is KGHSH, CDR2 LQKENI, per germline. V lost 4 bases, J lost 8 bases, and 7 bases stayed unmatched. The CDR3 DNA is TGTGCCAGCTCACTCGGGACAGGGGGGATCTATGAGCAGTTCTTC. It is translated as CASSLGTGGIYEQFF.

The gene calls are TRBV13 and TRBJ2-7; D might be TRBD1 (6 bases). This CDR3 comprises 15 residues. CDR1 PRHDT and CDR2 FYEKMQ come from the germline V gene (reference sequence). Trimming removed 2 bases from V and 2 bases from J, with 13 bases in between. The CDR3 sequence is CASSLFLEGAYEQYF. As DNA, the CDR3 is TGTGCCAGCAGCTTATTTCTCGAGGGGGCCTACGAGCAGTACTTC.

The chain combines TRBV6-1 with TRBJ1-2, with 7 bases lining up with TRBD1. The V segment lost 1 base and the J segment 8 bases; nucleotides outside the gene matches: 10. Germline CDR1 is MNHNS and CDR2 is SASEGT. There are 15 residues in the CDR3. This CDR3 is CASSEGVRDSRGYTF. In DNA, the CDR3 is TGTGCCAGCAGTGAAGGGGTGAGGGACAGCCGGGGCTACACCTTC.

V is TRBV7-9 and J is TRBJ1-5; a possible D gene is TRBD1 (6 bases). In germline, CDR1 is SEHNR, CDR2 FQNEAQ (reference sequence). The CDR3 consists of 13 residues. Between the trimmed V and J ends, which lost 5 bases and 7 bases, there was a span of 12 bases. The CDR3 sequence is CASSPQGNQPQHF. CDR3 nucleotide sequence: TGTGCCAGCAGCCCCCAGGGGAACCAGCCCCAGCATTTT.

V gene TRBV7-9 combines with J gene TRBJ2-3; TRBD2 agrees at 9 bases. Germline V CDR1 and CDR2: SEHNR, FQNEAQ (reference sequence). The CDR3 is 14 amino acids. V was clipped by 9 bases and J by 4 bases; unmatched bases: 8. The CDR3 DNA sequence: TGTGCCAGTACGGGACTAGCCGTTCCAGATACGCAGTATTTT. It is translated as CASTGLAVPDTQYF.

The chain has TRBV5-1 and TRBJ2-5; D possibly corresponds to TRBD1 (6 bases). The CDR3 consists of 15 residues. CDR1 SGHRS and CDR2 YFSETQ come from the germline V gene. V lost 5 bases and J 3 bases, leaving 17 bases between the germline ends. The CDR3 nucleotides are TGCGCCAGCAGTCAAACCGGGACAAGAAAAGAGACCCAGTACTTC. This gives the protein CASSQTGTRKETQYF.

A single count supports this clone. The chain employs TRBV6-2 or TRBV6-3 and TRBJ2-1; 10 nucleotides align to TRBD2. The CDR3 contains 15 residues. Germline loops: CDR1 MNHEY, CDR2 SVGEGT. The V gene end was trimmed by 3 bases and the J gene end by 3 bases; junction bases not matched to a gene: 2. CDR3 in DNA: TGTGCCAGCAGTTATGGGACTAGCGACTACAATGAGCAGTTCTTC. Translated, it gives CASSYGTSDYNEQFF.

This chain joins TRBV19 and TRBJ1-1, with D possibly TRBD1 on 5 matching bases. The CDR3 is 15 amino acids. With 9 bases removed from V and 7 bases from J, the gap between germline ends came to 24 bases. From germline, CDR1 is LNHDA and CDR2 SQIVND (reference sequence). The CDR3 loop is CARDTGLSRAGEAFF. The CDR3 DNA reads TGTGCCAGGGATACGGGACTGTCCCGCGCCGGTGAAGCTTTCTTT.

V and J are TRBV18 and TRBJ2-2; 10 nucleotides match TRBD1. Germline CDR1 and CDR2: KGHSH and LQKENI. The CDR3 spans 17 residues. J was trimmed by 3 bases and V by 3 bases; bases with no gene match: 7. This chain's CDR3 is CASSPRQGARDTGELFF. The CDR3 DNA reads as TGTGCCAGCTCACCGCGACAGGGGGCGCGGGACACCGGGGAGCTGTTTTTT. Full variable domain (outside the CDR3, taken from reference TRBV18 and TRBJ2-2): NAGVMQNPRHLVRRRGQEARLRCSPMKGHSHVYWYRQLPEEGLKFMVYLQKENIIDESGMPKERFSAEFPKEGPSILRIQQVVRGDSAAYFCASSPRQGARDTGELFFGEGSRLTVL.

On this clone: The junction departs from the called germline gene at one end, perhaps through a read error. V usage is TRBV7-7 and J usage is TRBJ2-3, with 10 bases identical to TRBD2. The CDR3 runs 15 residues. CDR1 is SSHAT and CDR2 is FNYEAQ in the germline V gene (reference sequence). CDR3 coding DNA: TGTGCTAGCAGCAGAGTAGCGGGGGGTGCAGATACGCAGTATTTT. As protein: CASSRVAGGADTQYF.

This chain links TRBV19 with TRBJ1-1; D unresolved. Germline V gene sequence: CDR1 LNHDA, CDR2 SQIVND (reference sequence). CDR3 length: 14 residues. V lost 6 bases to trimming and J lost 1 base, with 12 bases between them. Here the CDR3 reads CASSPIERNTEAFF. DNA for the CDR3: TGTGCCAGTAGCCCGATAGAAAGGAACACTGAAGCTTTCTTT.